One sample yielded the 20 T cell receptor beta chains listed below, sequenced in a study of OX40 agonist ivuxolimab in advanced cancers. TCRdb keeps only in-frame clones here, not all; method: immunoSEQ multiplex PCR. The sample includes roughly 89,000 clones, about nine tenths of them seen just once. The sample in question was CD4+ or CD8+ T cells sorted from blood, obtained in a trial of the OX40 agonist ivuxolimab. Every receptor here comes from an adult with an advanced solid tumor such as melanoma, head and neck, liver or kidney cancer.

The rearrangement joins TRBV19 to TRBJ1-2, with D possibly being TRBD1 (6 bases). CDR1 is LNHDA and CDR2 is SQIVND in the germline V gene (reference sequence). The CDR3 sequence is 14 residues long. Trimming pared 1 base from V and 5 bases from J, leaving 11 bases between. CDR3 sequence (DNA): TGTGCCAGTAGTATAGCCAACAGGGAATATGGCTACACCTTC. Its protein is CASSIANREYGYTF.

The gene calls are TRBV5-4 and TRBJ2-2, with TRBD2 identical over 10 bases. V lost 4 bases, J lost 2 bases, and 5 bases stayed unmatched. The CDR3 contains 16 residues. Germline assignment: CDR1 SGHNT and CDR2 YYREEE (reference sequence). CDR3 sequence: CASSTRTSGNTGELFF. The CDR3 coding sequence is TGTGCCAGCAGCACCCGGACTAGCGGAAACACCGGGGAGCTGTTTTTT. Looking up the rest from reference TRBV5-4 and TRBJ2-2 gives the full variable domain: ETGVTQSPTHLIKTRGQQVTLRCSSQSGHNTVSWYQQALGQGPQFIFQYYREEENGRGNFPPRFSGLQFPNYSSELNVNALELDDSALYLCASSTRTSGNTGELFFGEGSRLTVL.

This chain uses TRBV18 with TRBJ2-7; possibly TRBD1 for D (6 bases). This CDR3 comprises 12 residues. The germline gives CDR1 KGHSH, CDR2 LQKENI. V was shortened by 4 bases and J by 5 bases, with 9 bases between the two germline ends. CDR3 nucleotides: TGTGCCAGCTCACAAAGGGACAACGAGCAGTACTTC. Its protein is CASSQRDNEQYF.

This chain connects TRBV11-1 to TRBJ2-1; D call uncertain. The V gene's germline CDR1 is SGHAT and CDR2 FQDESV (reference sequence). The germline V and J ends were trimmed by 4 bases and 4 bases, with 8 bases remaining between them. This CDR3 is built from 13 residues. DNA for the CDR3: TGTGCCAGCAGCTCGCAGAGATACAATGAGCAGTTCTTC. This gives the protein CASSSQRYNEQFF.

The count of this clone is one. V is TRBV7-2 and J is TRBJ1-5; D perhaps matches TRBD1 (5 bases). V lost 7 bases, J lost 7 bases, and 17 bases lay in between. CDR1 and CDR2 from the germline V gene are SGHTA and FQGNSA. This CDR3 comprises 14 residues. This chain's CDR3 is CASTTTGVRQPQHF. DNA for the CDR3: TGTGCCAGCACAACGACGGGGGTCCGGCAGCCCCAGCATTTT.

J is TRBJ2-5 and V is TRBV28; 8 positions agree with TRBD1. The V gene end was trimmed by 5 bases and the J gene end by 2 bases; junction bases not matched to a gene: 13. This CDR3 region has 17 residues. Germline CDR1 MDHEN, CDR2 SYDVKM. CDR3 sequence reads: CASSLLPSTGAQETQYF. In nucleotides, the CDR3 is TGTGCCAGCAGTCTGCTACCCTCGACAGGGGCACAAGAGACCCAGTACTTC.

This chain links TRBV6-1 with TRBJ2-3, with D unresolved. This CDR3 is built from 13 residues. Germline V gene sequence: CDR1 MNHNS, CDR2 SASEGT. Trimming cost V 7 bases and J 1 base, with 9 bases left between them. This CDR3 reads CASNDLGTDTQYF. As DNA, the CDR3 is TGTGCCAGCAATGACCTCGGCACAGATACGCAGTATTTT.

The chain is built from TRBV28 and TRBJ2-7; weak D call: TRBD1 (6 bases). Germline V lookup: CDR1 MDHEN, CDR2 SYDVKM. The CDR3 totals 13 residues. V was clipped by 3 bases and J by 7 bases, with 13 bases between them. For the CDR3, the DNA is TGTGCCAGCAGTTTCGGCAGGGGCCGGGAGCAGTACTTC. Translation gives CASSFGRGREQYF. Full variable domain (rest looked up from reference TRBV28 and TRBJ2-7): DVKVTQSSRYLVKRTGEKVFLECVQDMDHENMFWYRQDPGLGLRLIYFSYDVKMKEKGDIPEGYSVSREKKERFSLILESASTNQTSMYLCASSFGRGREQYFGPGTRLTVT.

The chain uses TRBV4-1 and TRBJ1-5; 12 nucleotides agree with TRBD1. The trim removed 3 bases at V and 6 bases at J, leaving 6 bases unmatched. The CDR3 consists of 16 residues. Germline-derived CDR1 and CDR2 are MGHRA and YSYEKL. Here the CDR3 DNA reads TGCGCCAGCAGCCAGGGGACAGGGGGCGAAAGTCAGCCCCAGCATTTT. Amino acid sequence: CASSQGTGGESQPQHF.

In DNA form, the CDR3 reads TGTGCCAGCAGTTTTACAGGGAGGACTGAAGCTTTCTTT. It specifies CASSFTGRTEAFF. The chain carries TRBV28 and TRBJ1-1; D perhaps matches TRBD1 (6 bases). The ends were cut back, 3 bases at V and 5 bases at J, with 10 bases in the middle. CDR1 and CDR2 from the germline V gene are MDHEN and SYDVKM. The CDR3 is 13 amino acids.

This clone was picked up a small number of times. The rearrangement uses TRBV5-1 and TRBJ2-1; TRBD2 aligns across 8 bases. V dropped 6 bases and J dropped 7; count of bases not matched to a gene: 12. Per germline, CDR1 SGHRS and CDR2 YFSETQ. The CDR3 totals 15 residues. The CDR3 region is CASKWLAGGQNEQFF. In nucleotides, the CDR3 is TGCGCCAGCAAATGGCTGGCGGGAGGTCAAAATGAGCAGTTCTTC. Supplemented by reference TRBV5-1 and TRBJ2-1, the full variable domain reads KAGVTQTPRYLIKTRGQQVTLSCSPISGHRSVSWYQQTPGQGLQFLFEYFSETQRNKGNFPGRFSGRQFSNSRSEMNVSTLELGDSALYLCASKWLAGGQNEQFFGPGTRLTVL.

This chain connects TRBV11-3 to TRBJ2-1, with 10 bases fitting TRBD2. J gave up 0 bases and V 4 bases, and 15 bases lay outside the gene matches. Germline CDR1 reads SGHNT; CDR2 reads YENEEA. This CDR3 is 20 amino acids long. CDR3 loop: CASSSAGPGLAIRSYNEQFF. In nucleotides, the CDR3 is TGTGCCAGCAGCTCAGCGGGGCCGGGACTAGCGATCCGCTCCTACAATGAGCAGTTCTTC.

The genes are TRBV6-4 and TRBJ2-3; D is perhaps TRBD2 (6 bases). The germline V gene has CDR1 MRHNA and CDR2 SNTAGT. CDR3 length: 14 residues. V was cut by 3 bases and J by 2 bases, with 9 bases left in between. CDR3 nucleotides: TGTGCCAGCAGTGAGGCGGGGATCACAGATACGCAGTATTTT. Translated: CASSEAGITDTQYF.

The chain recombines TRBV29-1 with TRBJ2-3, with unresolved D. Germline values: CDR1 SQVTM, CDR2 ANQGSEA. V dropped 6 bases and J dropped 2 bases, with 12 bases sitting between them. CDR3 length: 13 amino acids. In nucleotides, the CDR3 is TGCAGCGTGGGTCCTAGAAACACAGATACGCAGTATTTT. Its protein product is CSVGPRNTDTQYF.

This clone was observed once. The chain uses TRBV13 and TRBJ1-5; 7 bases fit TRBD1. The germline gives CDR1 PRHDT, CDR2 FYEKMQ (reference sequence). The J segment lost 4 bases and the V segment lost 0 bases, leaving 3 bases of the junction unmatched. This CDR3 contains 15 residues. Here the CDR3 DNA reads TGTGCCAGCAGCTTAGGTACAGGGGATAATCAGCCCCAGCATTTT. Its translation is CASSLGTGDNQPQHF.

The chain is built from TRBV30 and TRBJ2-7; D is perhaps TRBD1 (8 bases). CDR1 GTSNPN and CDR2 SVGIG come from the germline V gene (reference sequence). The ends were cut back, 0 bases at V and 3 bases at J, with 15 bases in the middle. The CDR3 sequence is 15 residues long. Here the CDR3 DNA reads TGTGCCTGGAGTGTACAGGGGGGAGGGAACTACGAGCAGTACTTC. Protein product: CAWSVQGGGNYEQYF.

Only a few counts were recorded for this clone. The chain links TRBV28 to TRBJ2-7; TRBD2 matches 7 bases. Germline V CDR1 and CDR2: MDHEN, SYDVKM. V was pared by 2 bases and J by 2 bases, with 6 bases of the junction left unmatched. The CDR3 consists of 15 residues. CDR3 sequence (DNA): TGTGCCAGCAGTTTAAACGGCGGGGGAACCTACGAGCAGTACTTC. It encodes CASSLNGGGTYEQYF.

The chain employs TRBV20-1 and TRBJ2-2; D is unresolved. The germline V gene has CDR1 DFQATT and CDR2 SNEGSKA (reference sequence). The ends were cut back, 6 bases at V and 7 bases at J, with 9 bases in the middle. CDR3 length: 11 amino acids. For the CDR3, the DNA is TGCAGTGCCGCCCAGGTCGGGGAGCTGTTTTTT. Encoded protein: CSAAQVGELFF.

CDR3 in amino acids: CASSFGPKTGTTQYF. CDR3 sequence (DNA): TGTGCCAGCAGTTTCGGACCTAAGACAGGGACGACCCAGTACTTC. This chain links TRBV27 with TRBJ2-5, with 7 positions matching TRBD1. Germline CDR1 MNHEY, CDR2 SMNVEV (reference sequence). The CDR3 runs 15 residues. V was pared by 3 bases and J by 7 bases, with 11 bases of the junction left unmatched.

V gene TRBV7-9 combines with J gene TRBJ2-7, with D maybe TRBD2 (6 bases). Germline CDR1 is SEHNR and CDR2 is FQNEAQ (reference sequence). The CDR3 has 13 residues. Trimming cost V 5 bases and J 1 base, with 9 bases left between them. The CDR3 loop reads CASSGRPSYEQYF. Written as DNA, the CDR3 is TGTGCCAGCAGCGGGAGGCCATCCTACGAGCAGTACTTC.